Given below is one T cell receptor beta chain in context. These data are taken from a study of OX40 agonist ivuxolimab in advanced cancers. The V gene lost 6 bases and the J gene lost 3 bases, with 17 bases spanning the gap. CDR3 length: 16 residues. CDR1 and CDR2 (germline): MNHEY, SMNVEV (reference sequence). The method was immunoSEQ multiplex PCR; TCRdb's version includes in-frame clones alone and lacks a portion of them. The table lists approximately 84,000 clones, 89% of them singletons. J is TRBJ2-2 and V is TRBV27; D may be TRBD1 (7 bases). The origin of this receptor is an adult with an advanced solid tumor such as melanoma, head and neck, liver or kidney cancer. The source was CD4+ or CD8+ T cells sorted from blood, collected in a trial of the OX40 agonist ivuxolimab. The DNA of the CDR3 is TGTGCCAGCAGCTTACGACAGGGAGGTCACACCGGGGAGCTGTTTTTT. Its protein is CASSLRQGGHTGELFF.